This T cell receptor beta chain originates from a study of cytomegalovirus exposure and HLA in healthy donors. PCR primers comprised 60 Vbeta and 13 Jbeta primers. Measured with immunoSEQ multiplex PCR; TCRdb has only the in-frame clones, and not every one. Among over 200,000 clones listed, under 90% were seen once. Study-wide results and limits: Using the classifier, cytomegalovirus status was reportedly diagnosed with high specificity and sensitivity. As confirmed in vitro, a few CMV-associated chains were specific for CMV antigens.

J gave up 2 bases and V 4 bases, and 10 bases lay outside the gene matches. The CDR3 sequence is 16 residues long. Germline values: CDR1 MNHEY, CDR2 SMNVEV (reference sequence). A note on this clone: The antigen remains undetermined.

The V gene is TRBV27, the J gene TRBJ2-7; 8 bases are shared with TRBD2. The sequenced sample consisted of PBMCs. The clonotype comes from a human donor in good health. CDR3 loop: CASSSPPVAGTYEQYF. The CDR3 bases are TGTGCCAGCAGTTCCCCCCCCGTAGCGGGGACCTACGAGCAGTACTTC.